This T cell receptor beta chain was observed in a study of regulatory T cells in long-lasting Graves disease listed by TCRdb under 2021. Looking at the study overall: In the newly diagnosed Graves' disease group, patients had been taking antithyroid drugs for less than 3 months. A total of 33 samples were covered by TCR sequencing, comprising around 13 persistent and roughly 20 newly diagnosed Graves' disease patients. The study was registered as a clinical trial and conducted in China. Persistent Graves' disease patients were compared with newly diagnosed Graves' disease patients by peripheral blood TCR sequencing and RNA sequencing. The paper's findings and limits, for the study overall: Compared with newly diagnosed patients, patients with persistent Graves' disease had lower TCR Shannon entropy and fewer highly expanded clones, which suggests clonal expansion. The authors acknowledged the small sample size as a limitation that may reduce accuracy. Patients with persistent disease shared more public clonotypes (over 2,500) than newly diagnosed patients did (approximately 990). Preferential use of TRBV28, TRBJ1-2 and TRBJ2-5 was observed in persistent disease, whereas TRBV20-1 and TRBJ2-1 were favored in newly diagnosed disease. Because the primary lesion, thyroid tissue, could not be accessed, the study looked at peripheral blood alone. Sequencing and analysis were restricted to the TCR beta chain.

Library preparation used multiplex PCR. Reads for this sample came from an Illumina HiSeq 4000. iRepertoire HTBI primers and Arm-PCR amplification of CDR3 regions were used to construct TCR beta libraries. Gel purification was performed on PCR products prior to sequencing. Under the source paper's analysis protocol: Across samples, 60 to 80 TRBV and 14 TRBJ segments were identified and used for gene usage analysis of CDR3 amino acid clonotypes. COPE and FqMerger were used to merge the filtered high-quality paired reads into contigs. BLAST was used to align contigs to the IMGT TRBV, TRBD and TRBJ reference genes, and CDR3 was defined following IMGT. Clonotypes above 0.1% frequency were classified as highly expanded clones. Shannon entropy was used to measure repertoire diversity, and the Gini coefficient was used to measure V-J evenness. A clonotype found in more than one individual was treated as public. TCRdb ran its own pipeline on the public reads, namely fastp trimming at Q25 and MiXCR clone calling, and kept in-frame beta chains. Identical CDR3 proteins give one entry, which carries the most common genes and DNA. TCRdb's processing, not the authors', yielded these V and J calls. This sample is represented by around 480,000 distinct CDR3 sequences; roughly 16% of them were singletons. The ten largest clones add up to 9% to 15% of the sample.

In the paper's terms, the time point label means: newly diagnosed GD, antithyroid drugs for less than 3 months. For both TCR sequencing and RNA sequencing, RNA was extracted from PBMCs using TRIzol. The diagnosis of Graves' disease followed American Thyroid Association guidelines. The patients came from an endocrinology department in Xi'an, China. Each patient gave about 8.1 milliliters of peripheral blood, collected in an EDTA anticoagulant tube. Ficoll Paque Plus density gradient separation was used to isolate PBMCs, and no additional T cell sorting was done. An Agilent 2100 Bioanalyzer and agarose gel were used to check RNA quality, and a NanoDrop 2000 was used to measure RNA concentration. This clonotype was seen many times. Its antigen is not yet known. No qualities accompany the bases; no much larger clone lies one base away. Inclusive of the bounding cysteine and phenylalanine, the CDR3 is 14 residues long. Just CDR3 DNA is preserved here, 42 bases in frame from base 1. CDR1 SGHNT and CDR2 YENEEA are derived from the germline V gene. Unmatched junction bases come to 5, with V trimmed by 5 bases and J by 2 bases.

Separately, the same data were catalogued under a study of T cells in Graves' hyperthyroidism and ophthalmopathy. From that second study: Stable Graves' hyperthyroidism was defined as no progression to ophthalmopathy during 18 months of follow-up. Hyperthyroidism patients were newly diagnosed, had a disease duration of under 2 months, and were aged 18 to 65 years. The study excluded patients with uncontrolled infections, other autoimmune diseases, pregnancy or lactation. Clinical symptoms, serum thyroxine and TRAb, thyroid ultrasound, and orbital computed tomography formed the basis for the diagnoses. The TCR CDR3 was subjected to a first round of RT-PCR using the HTBI primer set and the Qiagen OneStep RT-PCR kit. Most expanded thyroid clonotypes (frequency above 0.001) were also detected in blood, a finding suggesting that blood repertoires may reflect thyroid immune responses. A model built on a 13 V-J signature distinguished ophthalmopathy from stable hyperthyroidism, reaching roughly 88% sensitivity and 81.08% specificity in cross-validation and 80%/75% in testing. In validation, progression to ophthalmopathy was predicted by the model with around 70% sensitivity and 72.22% specificity, a median of roughly six months before onset. To identify distinguishing TCR V-J signatures, a discovery cohort of about a hundred patients was used, comprising some 43 with Graves' ophthalmopathy and about 59 with stable Graves' hyperthyroidism. An independent validation cohort of under 20 hyperthyroidism patients and some 15 patients who later progressed to ophthalmopathy tested prospective prediction of ophthalmopathy. The roughly 91 discovery patients were randomly split 7:3 into training and test sets. The study also compared thyroid tissue and blood T-cell repertoires from more than five Graves' hyperthyroidism patients. After blood sampling, hyperthyroidism patients were treated with methimazole at a starting dose of 30 mg daily, and ophthalmopathy patients were treated with high-dose intravenous methylprednisolone. Libraries were constructed in a second round of multiplex PCR, after which size selection and purification were performed. Sequencing of the libraries was done on an Illumina HiSeq2000 using paired-end 100 bp reads. SOAPnuke was used to process the raw data, removing reads that contained adapters or uncalled bases, had a mean Phred below 15, or lacked an exact match to the constant primer or identifier. High-quality paired reads were merged with COPE v1.2.5, and unique nucleotide sequences were defined as clonotypes. Clonotypes were aligned to IMGT TRBV, TRBD and TRBJ reference segments using MiTCR v1.1. The analysis included only V-J combinations with a frequency above 0.0001, which together covered more than 99% of the repertoires. The TCS score was defined as the ratio of F50 (clonal expansion) to E x V (chaos), calculated using BLOSUM62-based TCRdist between CDR3 peptides within each V-J. Welch's t-statistics and random forest reduced around 550 V-J features to roughly 13, which were used in a naive Bayes classifier (R e1071). No statistical method was used to fix the sample size in advance, and group allocation was not hidden from the investigators. The paper reports TCR Vbeta CDR3 sequencing of some 140 peripheral blood samples: fewer than 50 ophthalmopathy, about 75 hyperthyroidism and around 17 progressor patients.

The TCR originated in a man between 35 and 55 years old with Graves disease. Donor details come from another sample of the same person, matched by shared clones. The sequence links TRBV11-3 to TRBJ2-7, with 8 bases matching TRBD2. Sequences were derived from peripheral blood mononuclear cells (PBMCs), sampled at new diagnosis, from a patient treated with antithyroid drugs. In nucleotides, the sequence is TGTGCCAGCAGCCCCGGGGGGGGGACCTACGAGCAGTACTTC. This encodes CASSPGGGTYEQYF.